The rows below give T cell receptor beta chains drawn from one sample of a study of shared clonotypes between healthy human individuals. Clones were sequenced by immunoSEQ multiplex PCR, and TCRdb holds only the in-frame ones, with some missing. The sample yields under 1,100,000 clones, around 78% seen once. The source material was memory CD4+ T cells from PBMCs. These receptors all stem from a man aged 18 to 29 in good health. Some clones in this sample may be carry-over from other donors' samples. The CDR3 runs from the conserved cysteine through the conserved F or W. A D gene is named only where the DNA matches it firmly. Size tells how often a clone was seen (once, few, many) or the class of an expanded clone, and some rows leave it out.

V	size	J	D	CDR3	DNA
TRBV5-4	NA	TRBJ2-1	TRBD2	CASSFRSSGSVYNEQFF	TGTGCCAGCAGCTTTCGGTCTAGCGGGAGTGTGTACAATGAGCAGTTCTTC
TRBV5-1	NA	TRBJ2-3	NA	CASRVGVGSADTQYF	TGCGCCAGCAGGGTTGGGGTCGGGAGCGCAGATACGCAGTATTTT
TRBV7-2	NA	TRBJ1-2	TRBD1	CASSTGQGDISRYTF	TGTGCCAGCAGCACCGGACAGGGGGACATTAGTCGGTACACCTTC
TRBV7-2	once	TRBJ2-7	NA	CASSPARSYYEQYF	TGTGCCAGCAGCCCGGCCCGATCTTACTACGAGCAGTACTTC
TRBV7-9	few	TRBJ1-2	NA	CASSLVTATYGYTF	TGTGCCAGCAGCTTAGTTACAGCTACCTATGGCTACACCTTC
TRBV5-1	NA	TRBJ1-4	NA	CASSEGTHGEKLFF	TGCGCCAGCAGCGAAGGAACCCACGGTGAAAAACTGTTTTTT
TRBV5-8	few	TRBJ1-5	NA	CASSLVRDISGNQPQHF	TGTGCCAGCAGCTTGGTGAGGGACATTAGTGGCAATCAGCCCCAGCATTTT
TRBV14	NA	TRBJ2-7	NA	CASSQVFSPYEQYF	TGTGCCAGCAGCCAAGTTTTTTCTCCCTACGAGCAGTACTTC
TRBV28	NA	TRBJ1-4	NA	CASSSMGKLFF	TGTGCCAGCAGTTCAATGGGAAAACTGTTTTTT
TRBV4-1	NA	TRBJ1-4	NA	CASRLTELVEKLFF	TGCGCCAGCAGGCTAACAGAATTGGTTGAAAAACTGTTTTTT
TRBV30	few	TRBJ2-2	NA	CAWGLPTSNTGELFF	TGTGCCTGGGGGCTACCGACCTCGAACACCGGGGAGCTGTTTTTT
TRBV19	NA	TRBJ2-7	TRBD1	CASSSWTGYSYEQYF	TGTGCCAGTAGTTCCTGGACAGGTTACTCCTACGAGCAGTACTTC
TRBV5-1	NA	TRBJ1-2	NA	CASSSILQVDGYTF	TGCGCCAGCAGCTCCATCTTACAAGTGGATGGCTACACCTTC
TRBV7-2	NA	TRBJ2-7	NA	CASSLTSREPYEQYF	TGTGCCAGCAGCTTAACCTCTCGTGAACCCTACGAGCAGTACTTC
TRBV15	NA	TRBJ2-5	NA	CATSREGVRETQYF	TGTGCCACCAGCAGAGAAGGAGTCAGAGAGACCCAGTACTTC
TRBV28	NA	TRBJ1-1	NA	CASSLQGRADTEAFF	TGTGCCAGCAGTTTACAGGGACGGGCAGATACTGAAGCTTTCTTT
TRBV5-1	NA	TRBJ2-3	NA	CASSQEADTQYF	TGCGCCAGCAGCCAGGAGGCAGATACGCAGTATTTT
TRBV6-5	NA	TRBJ1-3	NA	CASISRVANTIYF	TGTGCCAGCATAAGCAGGGTCGCGAACACCATATATTTT
TRBV5-1	NA	TRBJ2-1	TRBD2	CASSFRTSGKGGSYNEQFF	TGCGCCAGCAGCTTTCGGACTAGCGGGAAGGGAGGGTCCTACAATGAGCAGTTCTTC
TRBV28	NA	TRBJ1-1	NA	CASSLFPARTNTEAFF	TGTGCCAGCAGTTTATTCCCCGCCAGGACGAACACTGAAGCTTTCTTT
TRBV28	NA	TRBJ2-7	TRBD2	CASRATSGLYEQYF	TGTGCCAGCAGAGCGACTAGCGGTCTATATGAGCAGTACTTC
TRBV5-4	NA	TRBJ2-1	NA	CASSGLALYNEQFF	TGTGCCAGCAGTGGGCTAGCCCTTTACAATGAGCAGTTCTTC
TRBV9	NA	TRBJ2-3	TRBD2	CASSAGTKRGRGDTQYF	TGTGCCAGCAGCGCTGGAACCAAGCGGGGTAGAGGAGATACGCAGTATTTT
TRBV30	NA	TRBJ1-4	TRBD1	CAWSGGQGYEKLFF	TGTGCCTGGAGTGGAGGACAGGGGTATGAAAAACTGTTTTTT
TRBV9	NA	TRBJ1-1	TRBD1	CASSTRTGGEDTEAFF	TGTGCCAGCAGCACCCGTACAGGGGGCGAGGATACTGAAGCTTTCTTT
TRBV28	NA	TRBJ1-4	NA	CASSYTTRNQGEKLFF	TGTGCCAGCAGTTATACAACGCGGAACCAGGGGGAAAAACTGTTTTTT
TRBV19	NA	TRBJ1-5	NA	CASSTGRQPQHF	TGTGCCAGTAGTACTGGACGCCAGCCCCAGCATTTT
TRBV28	once	TRBJ2-7	TRBD2	CASNRGTSGSYEQYF	TGTGCCAGCAACCGCGGGACTAGCGGCTCCTACGAGCAGTACTTC
TRBV18	NA	TRBJ2-7	TRBD2	CASSATSGNEQYF	TGTGCCAGCTCAGCGACTAGCGGGAACGAGCAGTACTTC
TRBV6-5	once	TRBJ2-4	NA	CASSKGLGKNIQYF	TGTGCCAGCAGTAAGGGACTGGGAAAAAACATTCAGTACTTC
TRBV4-3	NA	TRBJ2-7	TRBD2	CASSQQTSGNYEQYF	TGCGCCAGCAGCCAGCAGACTAGCGGGAACTACGAGCAGTACTTC
TRBV5-1	NA	TRBJ1-5	NA	CASSPSPAQPQHF	TGCGCCAGCAGCCCGTCCCCCGCTCAGCCCCAGCATTTT
TRBV2	NA	TRBJ1-3	NA	CASSLGLRSGNTIYF	TGTGCCAGCAGTTTAGGGCTCCGCTCTGGAAACACCATATATTTT
TRBV7-9	NA	TRBJ1-4	NA	CASSFNSAATNEKLFF	TGTGCCAGCAGCTTCAACAGCGCGGCAACTAATGAAAAACTGTTTTTT
TRBV5-8	few	TRBJ1-1	NA	CASITLNTEAFF	TGTGCCAGCATCACCTTGAACACTGAAGCTTTCTTT
TRBV19	NA	TRBJ2-4	NA	CASSLSGGAKNIQYF	TGTGCCAGTAGTCTTAGCGGAGGGGCCAAAAACATTCAGTACTTC
TRBV5-6	NA	TRBJ2-3	NA	CASSLVEGDTQYF	TGTGCCAGCAGCTTGGTTGAAGGTGATACGCAGTATTTT
TRBV5-5	NA	TRBJ1-1	NA	CASSLGSAMNTEAFF	TGTGCCAGCAGCTTGGGTTCAGCGATGAACACTGAAGCTTTCTTT
TRBV6-6	NA	TRBJ2-5	TRBD1	CASRSMDRGGETQYF	TGTGCCAGCAGATCAATGGACAGGGGAGGAGAGACCCAGTACTTC
TRBV28	many	TRBJ1-2	NA	CASSSEGARYTF	TGTGCCAGCAGCAGTGAAGGGGCCCGCTACACCTTC
TRBV12-5	few	TRBJ2-6	NA	CASAVSGANVLTF	TGTGCTAGTGCAGTTTCTGGGGCCAACGTCCTGACTTTC
TRBV11-1	NA	TRBJ2-1	TRBD2	CASSQGLAGPYNEQFF	TGTGCCAGCAGCCAAGGGCTAGCGGGGCCCTACAATGAGCAGTTCTTC
TRBV4-2	NA	TRBJ1-1	NA	CASSPLGGVVSTEAFF	TGTGCCAGCAGCCCTCTAGGAGGGGTAGTGTCCACTGAAGCTTTCTTT
TRBV18	NA	TRBJ1-4	NA	CASSTTEGEKLFF	TGTGCCAGCTCAACGACAGAAGGTGAAAAACTGTTTTTT
TRBV7-7	NA	TRBJ2-5	TRBD2	CASSLGKSSGNPETQYF	TGTGCCAGCAGCTTAGGGAAGTCTAGCGGGAACCCAGAGACCCAGTACTTC
TRBV7-3	NA	TRBJ2-7	TRBD2	CASSPTAAGRQYF	TGTGCCAGCAGCCCTACCGCAGCGGGAAGGCAGTACTTC
TRBV9	NA	TRBJ2-7	TRBD1	CASSVAPGGGYEQYF	TGTGCCAGCAGCGTAGCTCCAGGGGGCGGGTACGAGCAGTACTTC
TRBV4-1	NA	TRBJ1-5	NA	CASSQDGQQGQPQHF	TGCGCCAGCAGCCAGGACGGACAGCAGGGTCAGCCCCAGCATTTT
TRBV12-5	many	TRBJ2-1	TRBD1	CASAGQGTQFF	TGTGCTAGTGCCGGACAGGGGACGCAGTTCTTC
TRBV27	NA	TRBJ1-1	NA	CASRPWGNTEAFF	TGTGCCAGCAGGCCGTGGGGGAACACTGAAGCTTTCTTT
TRBV7-9	NA	TRBJ1-2	NA	CASSLAQPASYGYTF	TGTGCCAGCAGCTTAGCCCAGCCCGCCTCCTATGGCTACACCTTC